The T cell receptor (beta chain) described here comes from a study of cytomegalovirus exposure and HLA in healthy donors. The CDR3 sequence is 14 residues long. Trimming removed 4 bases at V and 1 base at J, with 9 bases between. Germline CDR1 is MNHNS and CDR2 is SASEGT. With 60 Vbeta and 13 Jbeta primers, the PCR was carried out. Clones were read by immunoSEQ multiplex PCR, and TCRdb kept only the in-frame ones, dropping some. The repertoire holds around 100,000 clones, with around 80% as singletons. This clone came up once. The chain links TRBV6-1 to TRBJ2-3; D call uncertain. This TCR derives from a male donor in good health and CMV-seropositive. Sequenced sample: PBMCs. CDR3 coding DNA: TGTGCCAGCAGTGGATACATCGGCACAGATACGCAGTATTTT. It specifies CASSGYIGTDTQYF.